A single sample gave rise to the 25 T cell receptor beta chains below, sequenced in a study of cytomegalovirus exposure and HLA in healthy donors. Researchers ran the PCR with 60 Vbeta and 13 Jbeta primers. The assay was immunoSEQ multiplex PCR, and TCRdb's table has in-frame clones only and misses some. This sample yields 130,000 or so clones, of which 66% are seen a single time; roughly 6% belongs to the top ten. Sequenced sample: PBMCs. The source of these receptors is a woman in her fifties or sixties in good health and CMV-seronegative.

The CDR3, as DNA: TGTGCCATCAGTGAGTTGGTCGGCACCGGGGAGCTGTTTTTT. Translating it yields CAISELVGTGELFF. The V and J genes are TRBV10-3 and TRBJ2-2, with no clear D. CDR3 length: 14 amino acids. The V gene lost 1 base and the J gene lost 4 bases, with 7 bases spanning the gap. Germline values: CDR1 ENHRY, CDR2 SYGVKD.

The chain joins TRBV5-1 to TRBJ2-3, with 12 bases identical to TRBD1. The CDR3 loop spans 16 amino acids. Germline V gene data show CDR1 as SGHRS and CDR2 as YFSETQ. Trimming cost V 5 bases and J 5 bases; bases outside gene matches: 9. The CDR3 reads CASRKAGQGAGDTQYF. For the CDR3, the DNA is TGCGCCAGCAGAAAGGCGGGACAGGGGGCGGGAGATACGCAGTATTTT.

V is TRBV7-2 and J is TRBJ2-7; TRBD2 matches at 11 bases. The CDR3 loop spans 15 amino acids. Germline trimming cut 0 bases from V and 6 bases from J; bases unmatched to any gene: 4. Germline CDR1 SGHTA, CDR2 FQGNSA. Here the CDR3 DNA reads TGTGCCAGCAGCTTAGCTAGCGGGGGGGCGGGCGAGCAGTACTTC. It yields the protein CASSLASGGAGEQYF.

The chain carries TRBV29-1 and TRBJ2-3, with TRBD1 identical over 10 bases. The CDR3 is 15 amino acids. Germline V gene lookup returns CDR1 SQVTM and CDR2 ANQGSEA. The V gene end was trimmed by 5 bases and the J gene end by 4 bases; junction bases not matched to a gene: 9. CDR3 in amino acids: CSVRPGQGIPDTQYF. In DNA, the CDR3 is TGCAGCGTTAGGCCGGGACAGGGGATCCCAGATACGCAGTATTTT.

The CDR3 DNA sequence: TGTGCCAGCAGTTTATTAAGCGGGACCACCGGGGAGCTGTTTTTT. This codes for CASSLLSGTTGELFF. This sequence joins TRBV27 and TRBJ2-2; 7 nucleotides line up with TRBD2. This CDR3 has 15 amino acids. Germline V CDR1 and CDR2: MNHEY, SMNVEV (reference sequence). The J segment lost 4 bases and the V segment lost 1 base, leaving 3 bases of the junction unmatched.

The V and J genes are TRBV5-5 and TRBJ2-5; perhaps TRBD2 as D (5 bases). The ends were cut back, 1 base at V and 4 bases at J, with 8 bases in the middle. The CDR3 covers 13 residues. The germline CDR1 and CDR2 sequences are SGHKS and YYEKEE (reference sequence). DNA for the CDR3: TGTGCCAGCAGCTTGTTGGGGAGAGAGACCCAGTACTTC. This gives the protein CASSLLGRETQYF.

This clone was seen once. The J gene is TRBJ2-1, the V gene TRBV28, with 12 positions matching TRBD2. The germline V gene has CDR1 MDHEN and CDR2 SYDVKM. The CDR3 consists of 15 residues. V lost 6 bases, J lost 6 bases, and 6 bases stayed unmatched. The CDR3 here is CASSDPSGRVNEQFF. DNA of the CDR3: TGTGCCAGCAGCGACCCTAGCGGGAGGGTCAATGAGCAGTTCTTC.

The chain uses TRBV18 and TRBJ1-2; 7 nucleotides line up with TRBD1. The CDR3 is 15 amino acids. J was trimmed by 7 bases and V by 3 bases; bases with no gene match: 11. In germline, CDR1 is KGHSH, CDR2 LQKENI. The CDR3 reads CASSPNTAQGLGYTF. DNA for the CDR3: TGTGCCAGCTCACCGAACACCGCACAGGGGCTTGGCTACACCTTC.

The chain combines TRBV5-6 with TRBJ2-5; 12 nucleotides agree with TRBD2. CDR1 and CDR2 from the germline V gene are SGHDT and YYEEEE. This CDR3 is 15 amino acids long. V shed 0 bases and J 4 bases; nucleotides not matched to a gene: 1. Written as DNA, the CDR3 is TGTGCCAGCAGCTTGGGACTAGCGGGAGCAGAGACCCAGTACTTC. It is translated as CASSLGLAGAETQYF. The full variable domain, its missing parts supplied by reference TRBV5-6 and TRBJ2-5, is DAGVTQSPTHLIKTRGQQVTLRCSPKSGHDTVSWYQQALGQGPQFIFQYYEEEERQRGNFPDRFSGHQFPNYSSELNVNALLLGDSALYLCASSLGLAGAETQYFGPGTRLLVL.

The genes are TRBV5-1 and TRBJ2-2; D not resolved. In germline, CDR1 is SGHRS, CDR2 YFSETQ. Trimming pared 2 bases from V and 0 bases from J, leaving 5 bases between. The CDR3 length is 14 residues. The CDR3 bases are TGCGCCAGCAGCTTCAACACGAACACCGGGGAGCTGTTTTTT. This encodes CASSFNTNTGELFF.

The chain carries TRBV7-2 and TRBJ2-3; possible D gene TRBD1, 5 bases. Germline V gene lookup returns CDR1 SGHTA and CDR2 FQGNSA. V lost 1 base to trimming and J lost 5 bases, with 10 bases between them. CDR3 length equals 14 residues. The CDR3 bases are TGTGCCAGCAGCTTAGGGGTAGGGGAAGATACGCAGTATTTT. Encoded protein: CASSLGVGEDTQYF.

This clone was counted only a few times. The V and J genes are TRBV2 and TRBJ2-5, with 9 bases fitting TRBD2. This CDR3 has 14 amino acids. V gave up 4 bases and J gave up 2 bases; unmatched junction bases: 2. Germline V CDR1 and CDR2: SNHLY, FYNNEI. The CDR3 sequence is CASSVAGGQETQYF. The CDR3 region has the DNA TGTGCCAGCAGTGTTGCGGGAGGGCAAGAGACCCAGTACTTC.

This clone was observed a handful of times. The chain links TRBV5-1 to TRBJ2-2; 10 bases map to TRBD2. The CDR3 spans 16 residues. The germline CDR1 and CDR2 sequences are SGHRS and YFSETQ. Trimming cost V 6 bases and J 1 base; bases outside gene matches: 6. CDR3 in amino acids: CASTNRLAGNTGELFF. CDR3 coding DNA: TGCGCCAGCACCAATCGACTAGCGGGGAACACCGGGGAGCTGTTTTTT.

The chain uses TRBV12-5 and TRBJ2-3; 10 nucleotides align to TRBD2. The J segment lost 0 bases and the V segment lost 6 bases, leaving 6 bases of the junction unmatched. The CDR3 sequence is 16 residues long. CDR1 LGHNT and CDR2 FRNRAP come from the germline V gene. Written as DNA, the CDR3 is TGTGCTAGTGGACGAAGCGGGGGGGCTAGCACAGATACGCAGTATTTT. This encodes CASGRSGGASTDTQYF.

V usage is TRBV7-8 and J usage is TRBJ2-7, with 7 bases that match TRBD2. CDR1 is SGHVS and CDR2 is FQNEAQ in the germline V gene. The CDR3 has 14 amino acids. The V gene end was trimmed by 1 base and the J gene end by 2 bases; junction bases not matched to a gene: 2. CDR3 in DNA: TGTGCCAGCAGCTTAGGTGGGGGGGCCTACGAGCAGTACTTC. Its translation is CASSLGGGAYEQYF.

The rearrangement links TRBV7-9 to TRBJ1-2, with D possibly matching TRBD1 (5 bases). The CDR3 extends over 14 amino acids. Trimming removed 5 bases at V and 0 bases at J, with 10 bases between. CDR1 is SEHNR and CDR2 is FQNEAQ in the germline V gene (reference sequence). CDR3 in DNA: TGTGCCAGCAGCCCGACAGTATCTAACTATGGCTACACCTTC. It translates to CASSPTVSNYGYTF.

The CDR3 here is CASSYGGAGMDTQYF. Written as DNA, the CDR3 is TGTGCCAGCAGCTATGGGGGGGCCGGCATGGATACGCAGTATTTT. The rearrangement links TRBV9 to TRBJ2-3; TRBD2 might be the D (7 bases). Germline loops: CDR1 SGDLS, CDR2 YYNGEE. V gave up 4 bases and J gave up 6 bases, with 18 bases separating them. This CDR3 spans 15 amino acids.

Regarding this clone: Other DNA sequences of this sample code for an identical CDR3. The chain carries TRBV28 and TRBJ2-7, with D maybe TRBD1 (6 bases). V gave up 2 bases and J gave up 2 bases, with 10 bases separating them. Germline V gene sequence: CDR1 MDHEN, CDR2 SYDVKM. This CDR3 is 14 amino acids long. The CDR3 DNA reads TGTGCCAGCAGTTTAGGTGGGGGCCCCTACGAGCAGTACTTC. Protein product: CASSLGGGPYEQYF.

This clone was picked up one time. The chain employs TRBV19 and TRBJ2-7, with TRBD2 matching over 11 bases. Germline CDR1 is LNHDA and CDR2 is SQIVND (reference sequence). The junction had 7 bases not matched to a gene; V was cut back by 6 bases and J by 0 bases. The CDR3 is 16 residues long. CDR3: CASSRGLAEGSYEQYF. In nucleotides, the CDR3 is TGTGCCAGTAGCCGGGGACTAGCGGAGGGCTCCTACGAGCAGTACTTC. The full variable domain, in which reference TRBV19 and TRBJ2-7 provide the parts outside the CDR3, is DGGITQSPKYLFRKEGQNVTLSCEQNLNHDAMYWYRQDPGQGLRLIYYSQIVNDFQKGDIAEGYSVSREKKESFPLTVTSAQKNPTAFYLCASSRGLAEGSYEQYFGPGTRLTVT.

V usage is TRBV5-1 and J usage is TRBJ2-5, with TRBD2 identical over 16 bases. J was trimmed by 4 bases and V by 4 bases; bases with no gene match: 7. CDR1 SGHRS and CDR2 YFSETQ come from the germline V gene. The length of the CDR3 is 17 residues. CDR3 sequence (DNA): TGCGCCAGCAGCCTGGGACTAGCGGGGGGGCCGGGAGAGACCCAGTACTTC. Protein product: CASSLGLAGGPGETQYF.

The chain has TRBV19 and TRBJ2-1; tentatively, D is TRBD2 (6 bases). The CDR3 runs to 13 residues. The V and J ends lost 3 bases and 9 bases respectively, with 12 bases between them. The germline V gene has CDR1 LNHDA and CDR2 SQIVND (reference sequence). The CDR3 DNA sequence: TGTGCCAGTAGTATTGGAGGGTACGGTGAGCAGTTCTTC. Protein product: CASSIGGYGEQFF.

The table lists this clone with a count of one. The DNA for the CDR3 is TGCGCCAGCAGCCGGATTCGGGACAGCCTAGCGGGGGGGACGAACACCGGGGAGCTGTTTTTT. Protein: CASSRIRDSLAGGTNTGELFF. This chain joins TRBV5-1 and TRBJ2-2, with 12 bases matching TRBD2. CDR1 and CDR2 from the germline V gene are SGHRS and YFSETQ. This CDR3 contains 21 residues. After removal of 4 bases from V and 0 bases from J, the junction contained 16 bases not matched to a gene.

The table lists this clone with a few counts. This chain joins TRBV5-1 and TRBJ2-7; tentatively, D is TRBD1 (5 bases). Germline assignment: CDR1 SGHRS and CDR2 YFSETQ. The V and J ends lost 0 bases and 5 bases respectively, with 6 bases between them. The CDR3 covers 12 residues. The CDR3 sequence: CASSLGRDEQYF. CDR3 coding DNA: TGCGCCAGCAGCTTGGGCAGGGACGAGCAGTACTTC.

Written as DNA, the CDR3 is TGTGCCAGCAGCGACTGGTCGTCCCCCTACGAGCAGTACTTC. This codes for CASSDWSSPYEQYF. The chain couples TRBV7-2 to TRBJ2-7; D ambiguous. Trimming took off 5 bases at V and 2 bases at J, with 13 bases between the two ends. In germline, CDR1 is SGHTA, CDR2 FQGNSA. This CDR3 has 14 amino acids. The whole variable domain, remainder taken from reference TRBV7-2 and TRBJ2-7, is GAGVSQSPSNKVTEKGKDVELRCDPISGHTALYWYRQSLGQGLEFLIYFQGNSAPDKSGLPSDRFSAERTGGSVSTLTIQRTQQEDSAVYLCASSDWSSPYEQYFGPGTRLTVT.

This rearrangement joins TRBV7-6 to TRBJ2-3; perhaps TRBD2 as D (5 bases). Germline V CDR1 and CDR2: SGHVS, FNYEAQ. The CDR3 is made up of 15 amino acids. V gave up 4 bases and J gave up 5 bases, with 16 bases separating them. This CDR3 is CASSSGRGKGDTQYF. In DNA, the CDR3 is TGTGCCAGCAGCTCAGGTAGAGGGAAGGGAGATACGCAGTATTTT.